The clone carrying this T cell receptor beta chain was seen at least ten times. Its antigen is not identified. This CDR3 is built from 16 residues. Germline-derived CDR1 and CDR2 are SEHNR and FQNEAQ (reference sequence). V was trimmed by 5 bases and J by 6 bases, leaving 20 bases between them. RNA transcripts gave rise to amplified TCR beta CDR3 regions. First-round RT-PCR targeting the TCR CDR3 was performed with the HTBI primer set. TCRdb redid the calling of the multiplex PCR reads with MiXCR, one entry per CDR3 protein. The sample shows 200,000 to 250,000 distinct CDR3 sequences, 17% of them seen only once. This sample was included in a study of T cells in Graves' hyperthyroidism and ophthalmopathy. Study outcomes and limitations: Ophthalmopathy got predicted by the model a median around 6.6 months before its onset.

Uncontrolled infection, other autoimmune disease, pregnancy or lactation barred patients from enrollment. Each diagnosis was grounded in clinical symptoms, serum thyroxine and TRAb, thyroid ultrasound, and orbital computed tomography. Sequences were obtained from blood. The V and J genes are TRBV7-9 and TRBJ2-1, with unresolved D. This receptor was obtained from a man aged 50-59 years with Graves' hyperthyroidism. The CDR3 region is CASSLPEGSSANEQFF. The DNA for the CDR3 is TGTGCCAGCAGCCTCCCTGAAGGTAGCAGCGCCAATGAGCAGTTCTTC.